The 16 T cell receptor beta chains below all came from one sample that was sequenced in a study of spatial heterogeneity in lung cancer. General study findings and limits: Counts that tracked tumor mutation counts were those of expanded intratumoral alpha and beta TCRs.

One entry per CDR3 protein, called by TCRdb with MiXCR from the 5' RACE reads. The sample has under 15,000 distinct CDR3 sequences, approximately 2.9% seen once. Described time point: sample taken at primary tumor resection. What these receptors recognize is not known. This sample comprised lung tumor tissue, obtained at surgery. The receptor set was obtained from a male donor with early-stage non-small cell lung cancer.

This clonotype was observed at least ten times. The chain employs TRBV6-2 or TRBV6-3 and TRBJ1-1, with TRBD1 matching 7 bases. The CDR3 has 15 amino acids. Germline CDR1 MNHEY, CDR2 SVGEGT. Trimming took 0 bases from V and 0 from J; bases not matched to a gene: 1. CDR3: CASSYSGQLNTEAFF. DNA of the CDR3: TGTGCCAGCAGTTACTCGGGACAGCTGAACACTGAAGCTTTCTTT.

This clonotype has more than one count but fewer than ten. The rearrangement links TRBV7-2 to TRBJ1-2, with D tentatively TRBD1 (5 bases). The CDR3 runs to 13 residues. The V gene lost 2 bases and the J gene lost 8 bases, with 12 bases spanning the gap. CDR1 SGHTA and CDR2 FQGNSA come from the germline V gene. The CDR3 sequence is CASSLRDGDGYTF. The CDR3 bases are TGTGCCAGCAGCTTACGAGACGGGGACGGCTACACCTTC.

The chain carries TRBV10-2 and TRBJ2-4; TRBD1 might be the D (5 bases). V lost 3 bases, J lost 0 bases, and 12 bases lay in between. In germline, CDR1 is WSHSY, CDR2 SAAADI. The CDR3 consists of 16 residues. This CDR3 reads CASSEAGMLAKNIQYF. The CDR3 nucleotides read TGCGCCAGCAGTGAAGCAGGGATGTTAGCCAAAAACATTCAGTACTTC.

This clonotype is medium-sized in the sample. The genes are TRBV6-2 or TRBV6-3 and TRBJ2-1; the D gene is possibly TRBD1 (6 bases). The CDR3 loop spans 16 amino acids. Germline CDR1 MNHEY, CDR2 SVGEGT. V was pared by 6 bases and J by 0 bases, with 15 bases between. The CDR3 is CASSHTGQSSYNEQFF. The CDR3 region has the DNA TGTGCCAGCAGCCATACGGGACAAAGCTCCTACAATGAGCAGTTCTTC.

The rearrangement links TRBV7-9 to TRBJ2-4; possibly TRBD2 for D (5 bases). In germline, CDR1 is SEHNR, CDR2 FQNEAQ (reference sequence). The CDR3 extends over 11 amino acids. Deletions cut 10 bases from V and 7 bases from J, with 11 bases between. In nucleotides, the CDR3 is TGTGCCACTGAGGAGCGGAACATTCAGTACTTC. It specifies CATEERNIQYF.

This clonotype has ten or more counts. The J gene is TRBJ2-7, the V gene TRBV19, with D hard to call. Germline V gene sequence: CDR1 LNHDA, CDR2 SQIVND (reference sequence). Trimming stripped 6 bases from V and 3 bases from J, with 15 bases between. The CDR3 runs to 14 residues. The CDR3, as DNA: TGTGCCAGTAGGCGGACCCAACAGAACTACGAGCAGTACTTC. Amino acid sequence: CASRRTQQNYEQYF.

This clonotype is classed as medium-sized. This chain joins TRBV29-1 and TRBJ2-6, with D unresolved. Between the trimmed V and J ends, which lost 1 base and 0 bases, there was a span of 4 bases. This CDR3 spans 14 amino acids. The germline V gene encodes CDR1 SQVTM and CDR2 ANQGSEA. The CDR3 is CSVEGGSGANVLTF. In nucleotides, the CDR3 is TGCAGCGTTGAAGGCGGCTCTGGGGCCAACGTCCTGACTTTC.

This clonotype came up many times. The V gene is TRBV2, the J gene TRBJ2-5; D is unclear. The germline V gene encodes CDR1 SNHLY and CDR2 FYNNEI. Trimming removed 2 bases at V and 4 bases at J, with 11 bases between. CDR3 length: 14 amino acids. The CDR3 coding sequence is TGTGCCAGCAGTGAATTTTTCCTTGGAGAGACCCAGTACTTC. This encodes CASSEFFLGETQYF.

Sample share makes this clonotype medium-sized (0.01 to 0.1%). This chain links TRBV20-1 with TRBJ2-1, with D unclear. The germline gives CDR1 DFQATT, CDR2 SNEGSKA (reference sequence). The CDR3 consists of 14 residues. V was cut by 4 bases and J by 7 bases, with 17 bases left in between. CDR3 DNA sequence: TGCAGTGCTATGAAACCACAGATGGGGAATGAGCAGTTCTTC. It translates to CSAMKPQMGNEQFF.

This clonotype was recorded many times. The chain joins TRBV7-9 to TRBJ1-1, with D unresolved. Germline assignment: CDR1 SEHNR and CDR2 FQNEAQ (reference sequence). The CDR3 runs to 9 residues. The V end lost 4 bases, the J end lost 8 bases, and 2 bases lay between the germline ends. The CDR3 sequence is CASSSEAFF. CDR3 DNA sequence: TGTGCCAGCAGCTCCGAAGCTTTCTTT.

At least ten counts were recorded for this clonotype. The chain employs TRBV4-1 and TRBJ2-5, with 7 positions matching TRBD2. V dropped 0 bases and J dropped 5; count of bases not matched to a gene: 3. The germline V gene has CDR1 MGHRA and CDR2 YSYEKL. The CDR3 spans 14 residues. This chain's CDR3 is CASSQERGRETQYF. CDR3 DNA: TGCGCCAGCAGCCAAGAGCGGGGGAGGGAGACCCAGTACTTC.

This clonotype was seen ten or more times. The V gene is TRBV7-9, the J gene TRBJ1-2; the D is unclear. The CDR3 totals 12 residues. CDR1 and CDR2 (germline): SEHNR, FQNEAQ (reference sequence). Trimming removed 2 bases at V and 7 bases at J, with 8 bases between. This CDR3 reads CASSLNGRGYTF. The CDR3 DNA reads as TGTGCCAGCAGCTTAAATGGACGTGGCTACACCTTC.

The sample holds many counts of this clonotype. The chain couples TRBV7-6 to TRBJ1-4, with D unclear. V was cut by 3 bases and J by 0 bases, with 17 bases left in between. The CDR3 runs 18 residues. Germline values: CDR1 SGHVS, CDR2 FNYEAQ. The DNA for the CDR3 is TGTGCCAGCAGCTTCCCCGAAATCGAGGGCGCAACTAATGAAAAACTGTTTTTT. It specifies CASSFPEIEGATNEKLFF. The full variable domain, in which reference TRBV7-6 and TRBJ1-4 provide the parts outside the CDR3, is GAGVSQSPRYKVTKRGQDVALRCDPISGHVSLYWYRQALGQGPEFLTYFNYEAQQDKSGLPNDRFSAERPEGSISTLTIQRTEQRDSAMYRCASSFPEIEGATNEKLFFGSGTQLSVL.

In its sample, this clonotype was seen many times. The J gene is TRBJ2-2, the V gene TRBV19; 7 bases map to TRBD1. The germline gives CDR1 LNHDA, CDR2 SQIVND (reference sequence). The CDR3 contains 14 residues. V dropped 5 bases and J dropped 6; count of bases not matched to a gene: 6. The CDR3 reads CASSPHQGAGELFF. The CDR3 DNA reads as TGTGCCAGTAGTCCTCATCAGGGGGCCGGGGAGCTGTTTTTT.

There are many counts of this clonotype. The rearrangement uses TRBV29-1 and TRBJ1-2, with D unresolved. Trimming cost V 4 bases and J 2 bases, with 8 bases left between them. Germline values: CDR1 SQVTM, CDR2 ANQGSEA. This CDR3 comprises 12 residues. Written as DNA, the CDR3 is TGCAGCGTTGTCGAGGTGAACTATGGCTACACCTTC. It is translated as CSVVEVNYGYTF.

The chain links TRBV5-4 to TRBJ2-2; TRBD1 aligns across 11 bases. Trimming at V came to 4 bases and at J to 3 bases, leaving 2 bases not matched to a gene. Per the germline V gene, CDR1 is SGHNT and CDR2 is YYREEE (reference sequence). The CDR3 runs to 15 residues. CDR3 sequence (DNA): TGTGCCAGCAGCGGACAGGGGGCGCACACCGGGGAGCTGTTTTTT. It codes for CASSGQGAHTGELFF.